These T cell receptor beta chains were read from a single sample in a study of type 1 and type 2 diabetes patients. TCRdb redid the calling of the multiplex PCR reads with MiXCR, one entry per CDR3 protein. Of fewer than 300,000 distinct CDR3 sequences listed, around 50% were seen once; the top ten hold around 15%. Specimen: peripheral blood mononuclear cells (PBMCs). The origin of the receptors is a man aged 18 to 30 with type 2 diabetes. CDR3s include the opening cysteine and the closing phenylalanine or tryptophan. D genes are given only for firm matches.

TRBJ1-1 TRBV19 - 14 CASSMAGRSTEAFF
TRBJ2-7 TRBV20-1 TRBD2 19 CSARVGGASGSLRIYEQYF
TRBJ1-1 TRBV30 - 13 CAWRARGMNEAFF
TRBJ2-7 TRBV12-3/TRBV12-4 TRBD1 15 CASSSPGQGIHEQYF
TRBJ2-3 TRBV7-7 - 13 CASSFEYTDTQYF
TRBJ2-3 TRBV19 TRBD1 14 CASSTNRGTDTQYF
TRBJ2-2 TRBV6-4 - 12 CASSENPGELFF
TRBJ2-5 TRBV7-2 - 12 CASSLMGETQYF
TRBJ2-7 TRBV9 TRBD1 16 CASSVEATGGFYEQYF
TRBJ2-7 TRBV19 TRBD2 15 CASRTTLAGAYEQYF
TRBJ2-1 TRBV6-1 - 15 CASSLVHGRDNEQFF